The T cell receptor (beta chain) described here comes from a study of early T cells in non-severe SARS-CoV-2 infection. One entry per CDR3 protein, called by TCRdb with MiXCR from the 5' RACE reads. Of around 94,000 distinct CDR3 sequences in the sample, 13% were seen once. The sample holds many counts of this clonotype. Germline values: CDR1 SGHKS, CDR2 YYEKEE (reference sequence). The V gene lost 1 base and the J gene lost 4 bases, with 11 bases spanning the gap. The CDR3 totals 14 residues. The rearrangement joins TRBV5-5 to TRBJ1-2, with a possible D match to TRBD1 (6 bases). The sequence was collected from an adult who was a healthcare worker with PCR-confirmed SARS-CoV-2 infection or an uninfected control (not recorded which). The specimen sequenced was whole blood. The CDR3 sequence: CASSLKGVIYGYTF. The CDR3 nucleotides read TGTGCCAGCAGCTTGAAGGGGGTAATCTATGGCTACACCTTC.